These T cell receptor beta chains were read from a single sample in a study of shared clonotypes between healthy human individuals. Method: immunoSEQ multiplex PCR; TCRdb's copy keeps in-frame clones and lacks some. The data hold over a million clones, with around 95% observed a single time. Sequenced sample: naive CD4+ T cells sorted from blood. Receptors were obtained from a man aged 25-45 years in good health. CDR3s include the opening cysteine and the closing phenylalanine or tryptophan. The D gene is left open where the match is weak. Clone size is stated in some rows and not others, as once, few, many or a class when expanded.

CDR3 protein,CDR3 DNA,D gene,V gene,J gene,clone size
CASSEYPDSNQPQHF,TGTGCCAGCAGTGAATATCCAGATAGCAATCAGCCCCAGCATTTT,NA,TRBV25-1,TRBJ1-5,once
CASSVAGQLGETQYF,TGTGCCAGCAGCGTAGCCGGACAGCTTGGCGAGACCCAGTACTTC,NA,TRBV9,TRBJ2-5,NA
CASSVGVNQETQYF,TGTGCCAGCAGCGTAGGAGTAAACCAAGAGACCCAGTACTTC,NA,TRBV9,TRBJ2-5,NA
CASSRAPGTADWGYEQYF,TGCGCCAGCAGCAGAGCCCCCGGGACGGCGGATTGGGGCTACGAGCAGTACTTC,NA,TRBV5-1,TRBJ2-7,NA
CASSVLTDTEAFF,TGTGCCAGCAGCGTATTAACGGACACTGAAGCTTTCTTT,NA,TRBV9,TRBJ1-1,NA
CASSPRLTTYNEQFF,TGTGCCAGCAGCCCCCGGCTGACTACTTACAATGAGCAGTTCTTC,NA,TRBV14,TRBJ2-1,NA
CASSLVPSSEQFF,TGCGCCAGCAGCTTGGTCCCGTCTTCTGAGCAGTTCTTC,NA,TRBV5-1,TRBJ2-1,NA
CSVAKLAGDGETQYF,TGCAGCGTGGCGAAACTAGCGGGAGATGGCGAGACCCAGTACTTC,TRBD2,TRBV29-1,TRBJ2-5,once
CATSRDAGVDNQPQHF,TGTGCCACCAGCAGAGATGCAGGGGTGGACAATCAGCCCCAGCATTTT,NA,TRBV15,TRBJ1-5,NA
CASSRRLAGYIEQYF,TGTGCCAGCAGTCGTCGGCTAGCGGGATATATCGAGCAGTACTTC,TRBD2,TRBV28,TRBJ2-7,NA
CASSSDSNYGYTF,TGCGCCAGCAGCTCGGACAGTAACTATGGCTACACCTTC,NA,TRBV5-1,TRBJ1-2,NA
CASSYGTSGIGTQYF,TGTGCCAGCAGTTATGGGACTAGCGGGATTGGTACGCAGTATTTT,TRBD2,TRBV27,TRBJ2-3,NA
CASSPARTGLSTDTQYF,TGCGCCAGCAGCCCCGCCAGGACAGGGTTGAGCACAGATACGCAGTATTTT,TRBD1,TRBV4-3,TRBJ2-3,NA
CASSLLGNPNQPQHF,TGTGCCAGCAGCTTATTAGGGAACCCCAATCAGCCCCAGCATTTT,NA,TRBV7-9,TRBJ1-5,once
CSAQRTGLGEKLFF,TGCAGCGCCCAAAGGACAGGGCTCGGTGAAAAACTGTTTTTT,TRBD1,TRBV29-1,TRBJ1-4,NA
CASSTGTGNTIYF,TGTGCCAGCAGCACAGGAACTGGAAACACCATATATTTT,NA,TRBV6-6,TRBJ1-3,NA
CASSLRGAGGRRDQPQHF,TGTGCCAGCAGTTTACGTGGGGCAGGGGGCCGGCGGGATCAGCCCCAGCATTTT,TRBD1,TRBV27,TRBJ1-5,NA
CASSLNGPSTDTQYF,TGCGCCAGCAGCTTGAACGGACCAAGCACAGATACGCAGTATTTT,NA,TRBV5-1,TRBJ2-3,NA
CASSLGASHQPQHF,TGTGCCAGCAGCCTAGGGGCCAGTCATCAGCCCCAGCATTTT,NA,TRBV11-2,TRBJ1-5,NA
CASSPGGLPYEQYF,TGTGCCAGCAGCCCAGGGGGGCTGCCCTACGAGCAGTACTTC,NA,TRBV7-9,TRBJ2-7,NA
CASSFSRGLNTEAFF,TGCGCCAGCAGCTTCTCTCGGGGGCTGAACACTGAAGCTTTCTTT,NA,TRBV5-1,TRBJ1-1,NA
CASSPGGNQPQHF,TGTGCCAGCAGCCCTGGCGGGAATCAGCCCCAGCATTTT,NA,TRBV11-2,TRBJ1-5,NA
CASSSDFTGELFF,TGTGCCAGCAGCTCGGACTTCACCGGGGAGCTGTTTTTT,NA,TRBV5-4,TRBJ2-2,few
CASSPTVAEAFF,TGTGCCAGCTCACCGACGGTAGCTGAAGCTTTCTTT,NA,TRBV18,TRBJ1-1,NA
CASRGFLKTQYF,TGTGCCAGCAGAGGGTTTCTGAAGACCCAGTACTTC,NA,TRBV4-2,TRBJ2-5,NA
CASSPRTAEETQYF,TGTGCCAGCTCACCAAGAACAGCGGAAGAGACCCAGTACTTC,NA,TRBV18,TRBJ2-5,NA
CASSGSGSVSYEQYF,TGTGCCAGCAGCGGTAGCGGGAGTGTTTCCTACGAGCAGTACTTC,TRBD2,TRBV7-3,TRBJ2-7,NA
CASSWSFGTGELFF,TGTGCCAGCAGTTGGAGCTTCGGTACCGGGGAGCTGTTTTTT,NA,TRBV28,TRBJ2-2,NA
CASSETGGSSYEQYF,TGCGCCAGCAGTGAAACAGGGGGCAGCTCCTACGAGCAGTACTTC,TRBD1,TRBV10-2,TRBJ2-7,NA
CASSPDGGLAAEQYF,TGTGCCAGCTCACCAGACGGGGGACTAGCGGCCGAGCAGTACTTC,TRBD2,TRBV18,TRBJ2-7,NA
CATSRDTGGFYGYTF,TGTGCCACCAGCAGAGATACGGGCGGCTTCTATGGCTACACCTTC,NA,TRBV15,TRBJ1-2,NA
CASSLVQGDTGELFF,TGCGCCAGCAGCTTAGTACAGGGGGACACCGGGGAGCTGTTTTTT,TRBD1,TRBV5-1,TRBJ2-2,NA
CASSSLAAYNEQFF,TGCGCCAGCAGTTCCCTAGCGGCGTACAATGAGCAGTTCTTC,TRBD2,TRBV10-2,TRBJ2-1,NA
CASSLVPESTDTQYF,TGCGCCAGCAGCTTGGTGCCAGAAAGCACAGATACGCAGTATTTT,NA,TRBV5-1,TRBJ2-3,NA
CASEGRMNTEAFF,TGTGCCAGTGAGGGACGGATGAACACTGAAGCTTTCTTT,NA,TRBV19,TRBJ1-1,once
CATSHKDPGTEAFF,TGTGCCACCAGCCATAAGGACCCGGGGACTGAAGCTTTCTTT,NA,TRBV15,TRBJ1-1,NA
CASSLVPIDSFLSYEQYF,TGCGCCAGCAGCTTGGTCCCGATTGACAGCTTCCTCTCCTACGAGCAGTACTTC,NA,TRBV5-1,TRBJ2-7,once
CASSFGAAGAHHYGYTF,TGTGCCAGCAGCTTCGGGGCTGCAGGGGCCCATCACTATGGCTACACCTTC,NA,TRBV5-8,TRBJ1-2,NA
CASSTGVNEQFF,TGTGCCAGCAGCACAGGGGTGAATGAGCAGTTCTTC,TRBD1,TRBV7-3,TRBJ2-1,NA
CASSYVPDTEAFF,TGTGCCAGCAGTTACGTACCGGACACTGAAGCTTTCTTT,NA,TRBV6-6,TRBJ1-1,NA
CASKIGVGTDTQYF,TGTGCCAGCAAAATAGGAGTGGGCACAGATACGCAGTATTTT,NA,TRBV7-8,TRBJ2-3,NA